This entry lists 5 T cell receptor beta chains sequenced from one sample in a study of T-cell reconstitution after alpha-beta-depleted transplantation in children (dated by TCRdb to 2016 to 2017). The receptor library was made with PCR. Instrument on record: Illumina HiSeq 2500. Molecular barcoding was employed in the preparation of TCR libraries, with unique molecular identifiers being used to normalize TCRbeta repertoire quantification. The public reads were reanalyzed by TCRdb: fastp trimming at Q25, MiXCR alignment, in-frame beta chains only. When rows share a CDR3 protein, they turn into one entry using the most common DNA and genes. Counted in this sample were about 410,000 distinct CDR3 sequences; about a fifth of them appeared once. The top ten clonotypes cover 3.8% of the sample. Here the sequenced sample was PBMCs from the stem cell graft donor, taken from the stem cell graft. The receptors here all came from a human donor who donated a stem cell graft to a child with acute myeloid leukemia.

This clonotype was counted a few times. This rearrangement joins TRBV6-2 or TRBV6-3 to TRBJ2-2; no clear D. The CDR3 runs to 13 residues. Between the trimmed V and J ends, which lost 5 bases and 1 base, there was a span of 5 bases. Germline V gene sequence: CDR1 MNHEY, CDR2 SVGEGT. The CDR3 here is CASSPENTGELFF. In DNA form, the CDR3 reads TGTGCCAGCAGTCCGGAGAACACCGGGGAGCTGTTTTTT.

This clonotype was recorded at least ten times. The chain has TRBV20-1 and TRBJ2-7; TRBD2 aligns across 8 bases. The CDR3 runs to 13 residues. Germline trimming cut 5 bases from V and 6 bases from J; bases unmatched to any gene: 9. Germline lookup yields CDR1 DFQATT and CDR2 SNEGSKA (reference sequence). The CDR3: CSAPSGGLLEQYF. CDR3 coding DNA: TGCAGTGCTCCTTCGGGGGGGCTGCTCGAGCAGTACTTC.

V gene TRBV4-1 combines with J gene TRBJ2-2, with TRBD2 matching over 13 bases. CDR3 length: 17 amino acids. Germline V gives CDR1 MGHRA, CDR2 YSYEKL. Unmatched junction bases numbered 11, after V lost 9 bases and J lost 4 bases. This CDR3 reads CASRRTSGSGRTGELFF. DNA for the CDR3: TGCGCCAGTAGACGGACTAGCGGGAGTGGTCGCACCGGGGAGCTGTTTTTT.

The chain uses TRBV5-1 and TRBJ2-7, with 7 bases identical to TRBD1. Losses at the gene ends were 3 bases for V and 0 bases for J; bases not matched to a gene: 6. CDR1 is SGHRS, CDR2 YFSETQ, per germline. This CDR3 region has 15 residues. Written as DNA, the CDR3 is TGCGCCAGCAGCTGGACAGGCGGAAGCTCCTACGAGCAGTACTTC. The encoded protein is CASSWTGGSSYEQYF.

A few counts support this clonotype. The chain joins TRBV20-1 to TRBJ2-1; a weak D match, TRBD2 (5 bases). This CDR3 is built from 12 residues. Germline-derived CDR1 and CDR2 are DFQATT and SNEGSKA (reference sequence). V lost 6 bases to trimming and J lost 4 bases, with 10 bases between them. CDR3 sequence: CSARSGYNEQFF. CDR3 in DNA: TGCAGTGCGAGAAGCGGATACAATGAGCAGTTCTTC.